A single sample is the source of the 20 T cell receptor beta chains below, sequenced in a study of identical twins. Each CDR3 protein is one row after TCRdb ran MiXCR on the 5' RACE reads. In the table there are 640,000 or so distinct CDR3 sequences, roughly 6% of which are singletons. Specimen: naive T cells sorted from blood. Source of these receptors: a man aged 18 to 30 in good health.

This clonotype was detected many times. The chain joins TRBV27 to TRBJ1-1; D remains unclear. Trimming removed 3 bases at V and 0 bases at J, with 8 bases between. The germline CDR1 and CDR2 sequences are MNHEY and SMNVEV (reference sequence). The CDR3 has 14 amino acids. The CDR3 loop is CASSFLGMNTEAFF. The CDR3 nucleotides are TGTGCCAGCAGTTTTTTGGGGATGAACACTGAAGCTTTCTTT.

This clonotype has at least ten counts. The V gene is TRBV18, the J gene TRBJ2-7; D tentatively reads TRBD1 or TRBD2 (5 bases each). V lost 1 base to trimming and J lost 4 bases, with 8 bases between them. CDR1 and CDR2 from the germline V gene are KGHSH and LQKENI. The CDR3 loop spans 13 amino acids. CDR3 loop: CASSPRDGYEQYF. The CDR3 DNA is TGTGCCAGCTCACCACGGGACGGATACGAGCAGTACTTC.

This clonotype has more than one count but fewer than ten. The CDR3 reads CASSLLQGGNEQFF. The DNA for the CDR3 is TGTGCCAGCAGTTTACTACAGGGTGGGAATGAGCAGTTCTTC. The rearrangement links TRBV12-3 or TRBV12-4 to TRBJ2-1; tentative D call: TRBD1 (6 bases). The CDR3 extends over 14 amino acids. Trimming stripped 2 bases from V and 7 bases from J, with 12 bases between.

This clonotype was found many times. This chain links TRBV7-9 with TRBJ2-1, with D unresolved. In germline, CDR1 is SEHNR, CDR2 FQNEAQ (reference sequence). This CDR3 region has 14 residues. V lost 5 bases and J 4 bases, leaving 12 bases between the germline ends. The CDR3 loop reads CASSPPVGYNEQFF. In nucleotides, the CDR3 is TGTGCCAGCAGCCCGCCGGTGGGGTACAATGAGCAGTTCTTC.

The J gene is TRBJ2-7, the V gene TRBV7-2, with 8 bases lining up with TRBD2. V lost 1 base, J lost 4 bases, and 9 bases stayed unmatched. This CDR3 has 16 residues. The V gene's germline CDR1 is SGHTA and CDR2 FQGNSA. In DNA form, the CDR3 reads TGTGCCAGCAGCTTAGTGTCCCTAGCGGGCGGATACGAGCAGTACTTC. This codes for CASSLVSLAGGYEQYF.

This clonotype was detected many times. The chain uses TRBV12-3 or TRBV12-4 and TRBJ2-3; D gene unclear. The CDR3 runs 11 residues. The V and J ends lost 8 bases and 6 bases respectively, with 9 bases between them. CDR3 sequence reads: CASGVGDTQYF. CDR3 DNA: TGTGCCAGCGGGGTCGGGGATACGCAGTATTTT.

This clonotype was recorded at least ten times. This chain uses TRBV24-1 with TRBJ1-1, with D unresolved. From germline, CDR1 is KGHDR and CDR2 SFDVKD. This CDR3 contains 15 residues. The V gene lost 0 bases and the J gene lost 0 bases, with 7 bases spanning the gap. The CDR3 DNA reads TGTGCCACCAGTGATTTGAGGGTTATGAACACTGAAGCTTTCTTT. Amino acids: CATSDLRVMNTEAFF.

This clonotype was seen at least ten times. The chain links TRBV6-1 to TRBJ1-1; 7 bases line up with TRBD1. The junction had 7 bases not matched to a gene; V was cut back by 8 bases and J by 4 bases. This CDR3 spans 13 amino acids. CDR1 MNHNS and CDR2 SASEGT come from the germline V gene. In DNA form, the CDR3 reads TGTGCCAGCGGGGGGACAGTTGTCACTGAAGCTTTCTTT. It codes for CASGGTVVTEAFF.

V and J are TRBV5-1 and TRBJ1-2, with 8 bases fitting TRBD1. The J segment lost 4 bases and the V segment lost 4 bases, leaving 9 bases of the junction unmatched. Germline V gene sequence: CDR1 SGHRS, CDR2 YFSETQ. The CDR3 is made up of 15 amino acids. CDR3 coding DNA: TGCGCCAGCAGCCAGACAGGGGAAGAAACCTATGGCTACACCTTC. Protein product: CASSQTGEETYGYTF.

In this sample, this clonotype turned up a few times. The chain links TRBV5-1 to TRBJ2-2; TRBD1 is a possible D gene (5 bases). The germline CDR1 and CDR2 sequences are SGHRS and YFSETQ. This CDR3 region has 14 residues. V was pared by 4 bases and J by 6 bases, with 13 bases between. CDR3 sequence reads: CASSTVLGAGELFF. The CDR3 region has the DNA TGCGCCAGCAGCACCGTCCTAGGGGCCGGGGAGCTGTTTTTT.

CDR3 bases: TGCGCCAGCAGTCAATCCTACACTCCCGACAGTTATAGCAATCAGCCCCAGCATTTT. As protein: CASSQSYTPDSYSNQPQHF. The gene calls are TRBV23-1 and TRBJ1-5; possibly TRBD1 for D (5 bases). TRBV23-1 is sorted into the ORF group, with uncertain function. The CDR3 is 19 residues long. Trimming stripped 0 bases from V and 0 bases from J, with 18 bases between.

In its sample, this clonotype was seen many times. CDR3 nucleotide sequence: TGTGCCAGCAGTTTAGATCTCTCGGGTAGCACAGATACGCAGTATTTT. This translates into CASSLDLSGSTDTQYF. The chain joins TRBV12-3 or TRBV12-4 to TRBJ2-3; D not certain. The CDR3 is made up of 16 amino acids. Trimming left V 1 base short and J 0 bases short, with 11 bases between.

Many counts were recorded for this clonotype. Here the CDR3 reads CSVGSGSSVNEQFF. The CDR3 DNA reads TGCAGCGTAGGAAGCGGGAGTTCAGTGAATGAGCAGTTCTTC. The rearrangement links TRBV29-1 to TRBJ2-1, with TRBD2 identical over 8 bases. Trimming at V came to 6 bases and at J to 7 bases, leaving 11 bases not matched to a gene. The CDR3 contains 14 residues. Germline CDR1 is SQVTM and CDR2 is ANQGSEA.

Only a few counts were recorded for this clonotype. The CDR3 DNA is TGTGCTAGTGGTTTGGGACAGATGAACACTGAAGCTTTCTTT. This translates into CASGLGQMNTEAFF. The chain carries TRBV12-5 and TRBJ1-1; D may be TRBD1 (5 bases). Germline assignment: CDR1 LGHNT and CDR2 FRNRAP. V was clipped by 1 base and J by 0 bases, with 6 bases between them. CDR3 size: 14 residues. Variable domain in full (rest from reference TRBV12-5 and TRBJ1-1): DARVTQTPRHKVTEMGQEVTMRCQPILGHNTVFWYRQTMMQGLELLAYFRNRAPLDDSGMPKDRFSAEMPDATLATLKIQPSEPRDSAVYFCASGLGQMNTEAFFGQGTRLTVV.

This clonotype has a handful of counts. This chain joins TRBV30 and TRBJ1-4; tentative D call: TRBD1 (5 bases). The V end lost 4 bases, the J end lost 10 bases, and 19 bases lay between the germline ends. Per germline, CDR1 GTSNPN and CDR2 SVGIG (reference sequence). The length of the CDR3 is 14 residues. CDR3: CAWTILPGRGKLFF. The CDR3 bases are TGTGCCTGGACGATACTTCCAGGGAGAGGAAAACTGTTTTTT.

The DNA of the CDR3 is TGTGCCAGCAGCTTATGGGGCGGGAGGGCCACCTACAATGAGCAGTTCTTC. It yields the protein CASSLWGGRATYNEQFF. This chain uses TRBV7-2 with TRBJ2-1; 9 positions agree with TRBD2. The junction had 7 bases not matched to a gene; V was cut back by 2 bases and J by 2 bases. Germline assignment: CDR1 SGHTA and CDR2 FQGNSA. This CDR3 contains 17 residues.

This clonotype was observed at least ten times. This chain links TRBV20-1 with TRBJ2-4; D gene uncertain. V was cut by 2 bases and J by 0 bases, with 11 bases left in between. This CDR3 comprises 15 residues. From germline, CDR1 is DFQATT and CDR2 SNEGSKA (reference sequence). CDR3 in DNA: TGCAGTGCTAGAAATCGTAGTCTAGCCAAAAACATTCAGTACTTC. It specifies CSARNRSLAKNIQYF.

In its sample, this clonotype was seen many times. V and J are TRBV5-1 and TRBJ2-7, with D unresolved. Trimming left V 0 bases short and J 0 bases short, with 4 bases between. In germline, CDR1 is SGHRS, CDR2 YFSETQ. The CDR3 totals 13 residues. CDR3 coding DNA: TGCGCCAGCAGCTTGGCTCCCTCCTACGAGCAGTACGTC. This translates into CASSLAPSYEQYV.

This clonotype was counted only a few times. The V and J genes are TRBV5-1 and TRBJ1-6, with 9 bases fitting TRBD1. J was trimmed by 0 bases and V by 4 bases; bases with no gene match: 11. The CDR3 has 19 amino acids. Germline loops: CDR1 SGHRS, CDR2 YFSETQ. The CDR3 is CASSRASGTGSSYNSPLHF. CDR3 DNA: TGCGCCAGCAGCCGAGCCTCCGGGACAGGGAGCTCCTATAATTCACCCCTCCACTTT.

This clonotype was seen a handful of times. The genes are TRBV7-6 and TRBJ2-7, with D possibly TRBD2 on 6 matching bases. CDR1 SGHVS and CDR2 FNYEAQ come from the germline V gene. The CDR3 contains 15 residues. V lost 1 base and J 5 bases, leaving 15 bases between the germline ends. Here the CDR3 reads CASSLERGSRDEQYF. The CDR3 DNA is TGTGCCAGCAGCTTAGAACGGGGGAGCAGGGACGAGCAGTACTTC.